A single sample is the source of the 28 T cell receptor beta chains below, sequenced in a study of early T cells in non-severe SARS-CoV-2 infection. TCRdb re-analysed the 5' RACE reads in MiXCR, keeping a single row per CDR3 protein. The data contain 70,000 to 75,000 distinct CDR3 sequences, around 15% of them seen just once; the ten biggest clones take up about 14%. Sequenced sample: whole blood. All receptors come from an adult who was a healthcare worker with PCR-confirmed SARS-CoV-2 infection or an uninfected control (not recorded which).

This clonotype was picked up a small number of times. The chain joins TRBV20-1 to TRBJ2-7; D assignment may be TRBD1 or TRBD2 (5 bases each). The germline V gene has CDR1 DFQATT and CDR2 SNEGSKA (reference sequence). This CDR3 region has 13 residues. Trimming pared 3 bases from V and 3 bases from J, leaving 12 bases between. The CDR3 DNA is TGCAGTGCTAGTGACGGGACCAACTACGAGCAGTACTTC. Residues: CSASDGTNYEQYF.

V and J are TRBV11-2 and TRBJ2-6; no clear D. Trimming took 3 bases from V and 2 from J, leaving 11 bases between them. Germline assignment: CDR1 SGHAT and CDR2 FQNNGV. This CDR3 is built from 16 residues. CDR3 region: CASSFVGRAGANVLTF. CDR3 bases: TGTGCCAGCAGCTTCGTGGGAAGGGCTGGGGCCAACGTCCTGACTTTC.

The table lists this clonotype with many counts. The gene calls are TRBV11-2 and TRBJ2-5; D may be TRBD1 (6 bases). The V end was cut by 6 bases, the J end by 5 bases, with 16 bases between. The CDR3 has 14 amino acids. The germline V gene has CDR1 SGHAT and CDR2 FQNNGV. The CDR3 sequence is CASRGQWSGETQYF. Written as DNA, the CDR3 is TGTGCCAGCAGAGGACAGTGGTCTGGCGAGACCCAGTACTTC.

The chain joins TRBV6-5 to TRBJ2-5; a weak D match, TRBD2 (5 bases). This CDR3 region has 11 residues. Germline CDR1 reads MNHEY; CDR2 reads SVGAGI. The V gene lost 8 bases and the J gene lost 7 bases, with 11 bases spanning the gap. The CDR3 nucleotides read TGTGCCAGCTCCCATGGAGGGACCCAGTACTTC. Its translation is CASSHGGTQYF.

V usage is TRBV7-6 and J usage is TRBJ2-5; 8 nucleotides align to TRBD1. In germline, CDR1 is SGHVS, CDR2 FNYEAQ. With V trimmed by 3 bases and J by 5 bases, 8 bases remained unmatched. The CDR3 length is 15 residues. CDR3 sequence (DNA): TGTGCCAGCAGCTTTGATACAGGGGGATTGGAGACCCAGTACTTC. This encodes CASSFDTGGLETQYF.

The rearrangement joins TRBV3-1 to TRBJ2-7; D is possibly TRBD1 (6 bases). The ends were cut back, 8 bases at V and 0 bases at J, with 17 bases in the middle. The CDR3 has 15 residues. Per germline, CDR1 LGHDT and CDR2 YNNKEL (reference sequence). CDR3 sequence reads: CASSTGHRSSYEQYF. DNA for the CDR3: TGTGCCAGCTCTACGGGACACAGGAGCTCCTACGAGCAGTACTTC.

V usage is TRBV23-1 and J usage is TRBJ1-1, with D possibly being TRBD1 (5 bases). TRBV23-1 is labeled an ORF, and its function is uncertain. The CDR3 extends over 11 amino acids. V lost 10 bases to trimming and J lost 8 bases, with 14 bases between them. The CDR3 region has the DNA TGCGCCATCGAGGGGCAGGTCGAAGCTTTCTTT. Its translation: CAIEGQVEAFF.

V usage is TRBV9 and J usage is TRBJ2-6, with D maybe TRBD2 (7 bases). Germline V gene sequence: CDR1 SGDLS, CDR2 YYNGEE. V dropped 6 bases and J dropped 4 bases, with 14 bases sitting between them. The length of the CDR3 is 15 residues. This chain's CDR3 is CASTPGGLGANVLTF. The DNA for the CDR3 is TGTGCCAGCACTCCCGGGGGGCTAGGGGCCAACGTCCTGACTTTC.

This clonotype turned up a few times. The junction shows a germline mismatch at one end, possibly a read error. The CDR3 spells CASSMPGLDSHEQYF. The CDR3 nucleotides are TGTGCCAGCTCCATGCCCGGACTAGACTCCCACGAGCAGTACTTC. V usage is TRBV28 and J usage is TRBJ2-7; 7 bases are a match to TRBD2. The CDR3 is 15 residues long. From germline, CDR1 is MDHEN and CDR2 SYDVKM.

This clonotype is medium-sized. The chain combines TRBV2 with TRBJ2-3, with D unclear. V shed 3 bases and J shed 0 bases, with 7 bases lying between them. The length of the CDR3 is 14 residues. The germline V gene encodes CDR1 SNHLY and CDR2 FYNNEI. CDR3 sequence reads: CASSEKASTDTQYF. CDR3 bases: TGTGCCAGCAGTGAGAAAGCGAGCACAGATACGCAGTATTTT.

The chain is built from TRBV27 and TRBJ2-7; 10 nucleotides agree with TRBD1. The CDR3 has 15 amino acids. V dropped 6 bases and J dropped 0; count of bases not matched to a gene: 5. CDR1 is MNHEY, CDR2 SMNVEV, per germline (reference sequence). Written as DNA, the CDR3 is TGTGCCAGCAGCCCCGGGACAGGGGCCTCCTACGAGCAGTACTTC. Its protein product is CASSPGTGASYEQYF.

This clonotype has just a few counts. The rearrangement uses TRBV6-2 or TRBV6-3 and TRBJ2-7; D is perhaps TRBD1 (6 bases). V lost 3 bases to trimming and J lost 2 bases, with 14 bases between them. Germline V gene sequence: CDR1 MNHEY, CDR2 SVGEGT. The CDR3 contains 15 residues. The CDR3 loop is CASSYLLRQAYEQYF. CDR3 DNA: TGTGCCAGCAGTTATCTTCTCCGACAGGCCTACGAGCAGTACTTC.

This clonotype was counted at least ten times. The genes are TRBV28 and TRBJ1-6; maybe TRBD1 (6 bases). In germline, CDR1 is MDHEN, CDR2 SYDVKM. This CDR3 has 16 amino acids. V was shortened by 4 bases and J by 6 bases, with 16 bases between the two germline ends. CDR3: CASSSRQVVFNSPLHF. Here the CDR3 DNA reads TGTGCCAGCAGTTCAAGACAGGTAGTCTTTAATTCACCCCTCCACTTT. Looking up the rest from reference TRBV28 and TRBJ1-6 gives the full variable domain: DVKVTQSSRYLVKRTGEKVFLECVQDMDHENMFWYRQDPGLGLRLIYFSYDVKMKEKGDIPEGYSVSREKKERFSLILESASTNQTSMYLCASSSRQVVFNSPLHFGNGTRLTVT.

The chain recombines TRBV11-2 with TRBJ1-1; D unclear. Deletions cut 4 bases from V and 1 base from J, with 13 bases between. CDR1 and CDR2 (germline): SGHAT, FQNNGV. The CDR3 is 15 residues long. DNA for the CDR3: TGTGCCAGCAGCTCGCATGGTCGTAGGAACACTGAAGCTTTCTTT. Translating it yields CASSSHGRRNTEAFF.

This clonotype has only a few counts. This rearrangement joins TRBV28 to TRBJ1-2, with D tentatively TRBD1 (6 bases). Germline V CDR1 and CDR2: MDHEN, SYDVKM. The length of the CDR3 is 13 residues. Trimming removed 7 bases from V and 6 bases from J, with 15 bases in between. CDR3 sequence: CASTDRTANGYTF. The CDR3 DNA reads as TGTGCCAGCACCGACCGGACAGCAAATGGCTACACCTTC.

The V call is TRBV29-1, the J call TRBJ2-7; either TRBD1 or TRBD2 may supply D (5 bases each). V was clipped by 2 bases and J by 1 base, with 15 bases between them. Germline CDR1 SQVTM, CDR2 ANQGSEA. There are 15 residues in the CDR3. CDR3 loop: CSVELVGDPSYEQYF. The CDR3 DNA reads as TGCAGCGTTGAATTGGTGGGGGACCCTTCCTACGAGCAGTACTTC.

The chain uses TRBV12-5 and TRBJ1-3; unclear D gene. The germline gives CDR1 LGHNT, CDR2 FRNRAP. The CDR3 has 14 residues. Between the trimmed V and J ends, which lost 5 bases and 2 bases, there was a span of 10 bases. The CDR3 loop reads CASGAQGPGNTIYF. The CDR3 nucleotides read TGTGCTAGTGGTGCACAAGGACCTGGAAACACCATATATTTT.

V is TRBV6-5 and J is TRBJ1-4; D is possibly TRBD1 (5 bases). Trimming shortened V by 1 base and J by 3 bases, and 12 bases separated the two germline ends. CDR1 is MNHEY, CDR2 SVGAGI, per germline. This CDR3 has 16 amino acids. CDR3 sequence: CASSYFLDTSNEKLFF. CDR3 nucleotides: TGTGCCAGCAGTTACTTCTTGGACACCTCTAATGAAAAACTGTTTTTT.

This clonotype was counted a few times. The J gene is TRBJ2-7, the V gene TRBV29-1; perhaps TRBD1 as D (6 bases). CDR1 is SQVTM, CDR2 ANQGSEA, per germline. This CDR3 region has 12 residues. V was cut by 7 bases and J by 2 bases, with 12 bases left in between. CDR3 DNA: TGCAGCGCCGGGGACACCCCCTACGAGCAGTACTTC. The encoded protein is CSAGDTPYEQYF.

The sample holds a few counts of this clonotype. This chain uses TRBV28 with TRBJ1-2, with D possibly matching TRBD1 (5 bases). V was shortened by 4 bases and J by 5 bases, with 8 bases between the two germline ends. The CDR3 contains 12 residues. Germline-derived CDR1 and CDR2 are MDHEN and SYDVKM. Here the CDR3 DNA reads TGTGCCAGCAGTTGGGGGAGATATGGCTACACCTTC. Translated: CASSWGRYGYTF.

This clonotype occurred many times. The chain is built from TRBV20-1 and TRBJ2-3; 8 bases fit TRBD1. The CDR3 has 15 amino acids. Losses at the gene ends were 5 bases for V and 0 bases for J; bases not matched to a gene: 7. CDR1 and CDR2 (germline): DFQATT, SNEGSKA (reference sequence). The DNA for the CDR3 is TGCAGTGCTGCCACAGGGGGTTTTAGCACAGATACGCAGTATTTT. Protein sequence: CSAATGGFSTDTQYF.

The chain combines TRBV12-3 or TRBV12-4 with TRBJ2-3; perhaps TRBD1 as D (5 bases). The ends were cut back, 4 bases at V and 0 bases at J, with 11 bases in the middle. The length of the CDR3 is 15 residues. CDR3 region: CASSWKGSSTDTQYF. CDR3 DNA: TGTGCCAGCAGTTGGAAGGGGTCTAGCACAGATACGCAGTATTTT.

The chain uses TRBV2 and TRBJ1-1, with D tentatively TRBD1 (6 bases). CDR3 length: 14 amino acids. Germline V CDR1 and CDR2: SNHLY, FYNNEI. Trimming removed 6 bases from V and 4 bases from J, with 15 bases in between. The CDR3 DNA reads as TGTGCCAGCAGGCAGCGAGGGGGGCTCACTGAAGCTTTCTTT. This gives the protein CASRQRGGLTEAFF.

This clonotype occurred a few times. The gene calls are TRBV29-1 and TRBJ2-3; TRBD2 matches at 9 bases. Germline V gives CDR1 SQVTM, CDR2 ANQGSEA. The ends lost 7 bases at V and 0 bases at J; junction bases unmatched: 17. CDR3 length: 18 residues. The CDR3 bases are TGCAGCGACCAACACCTGCTAGCGGGGACCCGTAGCACAGATACGCAGTATTTT. Translated: CSDQHLLAGTRSTDTQYF.

This clonotype has a handful of counts. This sequence joins TRBV27 and TRBJ1-1; D remains unclear. V was clipped by 3 bases and J by 2 bases, with 7 bases between them. Germline V gene sequence: CDR1 MNHEY, CDR2 SMNVEV (reference sequence). This CDR3 is 13 amino acids long. The chain's CDR3 is CASSFSLNTEAFF. The CDR3, as DNA: TGTGCCAGCAGTTTCTCACTTAACACTGAAGCTTTCTTT.

The chain employs TRBV6-2 or TRBV6-3 and TRBJ1-2, with D tentatively TRBD1 (6 bases). The germline gives CDR1 MNHEY, CDR2 SVGEGT. The V end lost 7 bases, the J end lost 8 bases, and 14 bases lay between the germline ends. The CDR3 runs to 12 residues. CDR3 bases: TGTGCCAGCAACAACCCAGGGGCCGGCTACACCTTC. It codes for CASNNPGAGYTF.

The chain links TRBV12-3 or TRBV12-4 to TRBJ1-1; D not resolved. Trimming stripped 6 bases from V and 2 bases from J, with 13 bases between. This CDR3 is 14 amino acids long. As DNA, the CDR3 is TGTGCCAGCAGACCTTCGGGGATAAACACTGAAGCTTTCTTT. As protein: CASRPSGINTEAFF.

This clonotype has a handful of counts. The V and J genes are TRBV29-1 and TRBJ2-7; possible D gene TRBD1, 5 bases. The CDR3 contains 11 residues. CDR1 and CDR2 (germline): SQVTM, ANQGSEA. The V end lost 7 bases, the J end lost 2 bases, and 9 bases lay between the germline ends. CDR3 nucleotides: TGCAGCGCCGGACATCCCTACGAGCAGTACTTC. Translating it yields CSAGHPYEQYF.